This entry lists 25 T cell receptor beta chains sequenced from one sample in a study of T cells expressing NK-cell markers. TCRdb derives one entry per CDR3 protein from the 5' RACE reads, leaving out DNA. This repertoire includes roughly 380,000 distinct CDR3 sequences. The sequencing sample was made of blood T cells: a sorted CD56 or NKG2C T cell subset, CD4+ or CD8+ T cells, or bulk PBMC T cells (not recorded which). These receptors originate from a man aged 18 to 70 in good health.

The chain joins TRBV5-1 to TRBJ2-1. Per germline, CDR1 SGHRS and CDR2 YFSETQ. The CDR3 loop spans 16 amino acids. The CDR3 loop is CASSLGDRSTYNEQFF.

The chain combines TRBV20-1 with TRBJ2-3; TCRdb proposes TRBD2, but this gene call is untestable without DNA. Germline V CDR1 and CDR2: DFQATT, SNEGSKA (reference sequence). This CDR3 is 16 amino acids long. The CDR3 sequence is CSARDLAETSGSAQYF.

The chain is built from TRBV7-8 and TRBJ1-2; TCRdb's assignment of TRBD1 cannot be checked, as there is no DNA. CDR3 length: 14 amino acids. Germline V gives CDR1 SGHVS, CDR2 FQNEAQ. The CDR3 spells CASSGRVSNYGYTF.

V usage is TRBV6-5 and J usage is TRBJ2-1; TCRdb reports TRBD2, a call that lacks DNA to check it against. Per the germline V gene, CDR1 is MNHEY and CDR2 is SVGAGI. CDR3 length equals 16 residues. The CDR3 loop is CASSYIGTGTNNEQFF.

V usage is TRBV11-2 and J usage is TRBJ1-4. Per germline, CDR1 SGHAT and CDR2 FQNNGV. The CDR3 has 15 residues. The CDR3: CASSRRSYGGEKLFF.

This chain joins TRBV12-3 or TRBV12-4 and TRBJ1-2. This CDR3 is 11 amino acids long. The CDR3 reads CASSLKRAATF.

CDR3: CASSSPWAGPAGNEQYF. V and J are TRBV7-6 and TRBJ2-7; without DNA, the TCRdb call of TRBD2 cannot be checked. The CDR3 has 17 residues. Germline CDR1 reads SGHVS; CDR2 reads FNYEAQ.

The chain combines TRBV29-1 with TRBJ1-6; TCRdb designates TRBD1, a call that cannot be tested without DNA. Germline CDR1 and CDR2: SQVTM and ANQGSEA. The CDR3 covers 15 residues. The CDR3 sequence is CSVGTESSYNSPLHF.

The chain uses TRBV27 and TRBJ2-3; as DNA is missing, the TRBD1 call by TCRdb cannot be tested. This CDR3 region has 16 residues. Germline lookup yields CDR1 MNHEY and CDR2 SMNVEV (reference sequence). The chain's CDR3 is CASSSPGQGYTDTQYF.

The V call is TRBV5-1, the J call TRBJ1-1. The CDR3 covers 13 residues. In germline, CDR1 is SGHRS, CDR2 YFSETQ. The CDR3 region is CASSLGTNTEAFF.

V is TRBV7-9 and J is TRBJ2-3. This CDR3 has 15 amino acids. CDR1 and CDR2 from the germline V gene are SEHNR and FQNEAQ (reference sequence). The CDR3 loop reads CASSLATVWTDTQYF.

V gene TRBV6-1 combines with J gene TRBJ1-6. The germline V gene encodes CDR1 MNHNS and CDR2 SASEGT. CDR3 size: 12 residues. The CDR3: CASSEAESLLHF.

This chain connects TRBV5-4 to TRBJ2-5. The CDR3 consists of 14 residues. Germline CDR1 is SGHNT and CDR2 is YYREEE (reference sequence). CDR3 sequence: CASSKDKGLETQYF.

The chain combines TRBV2 with TRBJ1-1; TCRdb picks TRBD1, but there is no DNA to check that call. Germline CDR1 and CDR2: SNHLY and FYNNEI. CDR3 length equals 13 residues. CDR3 region: CASSGTGATEAFF.

The chain is built from TRBV7-2 and TRBJ2-6. Germline V gene lookup returns CDR1 SGHTA and CDR2 FQGNSA. This CDR3 comprises 17 residues. The chain's CDR3 is CASSPVAEITGANVLTF.

This chain joins TRBV7-9 and TRBJ2-3. The CDR3 has 14 residues. In germline, CDR1 is SEHNR, CDR2 FQNEAQ (reference sequence). Here the CDR3 reads CASSSASPTDTQYF.

The chain employs TRBV11-2 and TRBJ2-7; without DNA, the TCRdb call of TRBD2 cannot be checked. This CDR3 contains 19 residues. Germline assignment: CDR1 SGHAT and CDR2 FQNNGV. The CDR3 is CASSLYRTSGGSRAYEQYF. The variable domain in full, with the rest retrieved from reference TRBV11-2 and TRBJ2-7, is EAGVAQSPRYKIIEKRQSVAFWCNPISGHATLYWYQQILGQGPKLLIQFQNNGVVDDSQLPKDRFSAERLKGVDSTLKIQPAKLEDSAVYLCASSLYRTSGGSRAYEQYFGPGTRLTVT.

This chain joins TRBV28 and TRBJ2-7; TCRdb's assignment of TRBD2 cannot be checked, as there is no DNA. The CDR3 contains 12 residues. Germline V CDR1 and CDR2: MDHEN, SYDVKM. The CDR3 loop is CASTPTGLLQYF.

This chain links TRBV3-1 with TRBJ2-1; lacking DNA, the TRBD1 call made by TCRdb goes unchecked. The CDR3 sequence is 14 residues long. In germline, CDR1 is LGHDT, CDR2 YNNKEL (reference sequence). The CDR3: CASSLRGLYNEQFF.

Here the CDR3 reads CASKDRGMFGDTEAFF. The chain links TRBV6-1 to TRBJ1-1; the TRBD1 assignment by TCRdb is unverifiable without DNA. Germline CDR1 and CDR2: MNHNS and SASEGT. The CDR3 length is 16 residues.

The chain links TRBV6-1 to TRBJ2-3; TCRdb reports TRBD1, a call that lacks DNA to check it against. CDR3 length: 13 residues. In germline, CDR1 is MNHNS, CDR2 SASEGT. CDR3 sequence reads: CASSRRERDTQYF.

The CDR3: CASSQGSAHKLGDTQYF. The gene calls are TRBV4-1 and TRBJ2-3; TCRdb reports TRBD2, a call that lacks DNA to check it against. The CDR3 loop spans 17 amino acids. Looked up from germline, CDR1 is MGHRA and CDR2 is YSYEKL.

V gene TRBV4-2 combines with J gene TRBJ1-3. The CDR3 runs to 14 residues. Germline assignment: CDR1 LGHNA and CDR2 YNFKEQ. CDR3 amino acids: CASSQDYTGNTIYF.

The V and J genes are TRBV18 and TRBJ2-5; TCRdb's assignment of TRBD1 cannot be checked, as there is no DNA. CDR1 is KGHSH, CDR2 LQKENI, per germline. The CDR3 is 14 residues long. The chain's CDR3 is CASSLLGQGETQYF.

The V and J genes are TRBV4-1 and TRBJ1-6; the D call from TCRdb, TRBD1, cannot be confirmed without DNA. Germline V gene sequence: CDR1 MGHRA, CDR2 YSYEKL. There are 15 residues in the CDR3. CDR3: CASSQGQGVISPLHF.